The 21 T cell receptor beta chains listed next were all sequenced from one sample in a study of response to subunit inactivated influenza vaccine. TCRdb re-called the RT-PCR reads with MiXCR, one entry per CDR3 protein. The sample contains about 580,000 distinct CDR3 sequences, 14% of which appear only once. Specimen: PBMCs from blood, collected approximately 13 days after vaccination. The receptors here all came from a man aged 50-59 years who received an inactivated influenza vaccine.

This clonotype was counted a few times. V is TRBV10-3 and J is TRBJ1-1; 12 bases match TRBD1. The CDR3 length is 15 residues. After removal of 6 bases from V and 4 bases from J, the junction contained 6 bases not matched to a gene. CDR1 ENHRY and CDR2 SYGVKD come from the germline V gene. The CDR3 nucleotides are TGTGCCATCAGAGGGACAGGGGGCGCGAGCACTGAAGCTTTCTTT. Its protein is CAIRGTGGASTEAFF.

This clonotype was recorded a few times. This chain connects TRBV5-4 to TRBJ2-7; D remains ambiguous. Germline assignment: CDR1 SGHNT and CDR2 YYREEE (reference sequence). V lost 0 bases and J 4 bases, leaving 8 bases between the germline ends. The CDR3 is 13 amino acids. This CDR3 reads CASSLAARYEQYF. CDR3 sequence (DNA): TGTGCCAGCAGCTTGGCAGCTAGGTACGAGCAGTACTTC.

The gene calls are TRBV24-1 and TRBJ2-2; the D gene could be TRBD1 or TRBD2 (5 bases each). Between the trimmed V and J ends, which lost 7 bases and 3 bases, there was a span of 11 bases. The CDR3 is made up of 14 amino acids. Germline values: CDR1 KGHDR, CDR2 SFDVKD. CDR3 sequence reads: CATSGDPYTGELFF. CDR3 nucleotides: TGTGCCACCAGCGGGGACCCTTACACCGGGGAGCTGTTTTTT.

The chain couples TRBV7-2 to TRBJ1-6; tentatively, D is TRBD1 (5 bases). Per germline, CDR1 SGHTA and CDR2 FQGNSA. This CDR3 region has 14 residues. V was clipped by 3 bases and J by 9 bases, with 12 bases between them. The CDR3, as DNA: TGTGCCAGCAGCTTTAGGGCGCAGGGTTCACCCCTCCACTTT. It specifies CASSFRAQGSPLHF. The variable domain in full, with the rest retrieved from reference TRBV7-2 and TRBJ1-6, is GAGVSQSPSNKVTEKGKDVELRCDPISGHTALYWYRQSLGQGLEFLIYFQGNSAPDKSGLPSDRFSAERTGGSVSTLTIQRTQQEDSAVYLCASSFRAQGSPLHFGNGTRLTVT.

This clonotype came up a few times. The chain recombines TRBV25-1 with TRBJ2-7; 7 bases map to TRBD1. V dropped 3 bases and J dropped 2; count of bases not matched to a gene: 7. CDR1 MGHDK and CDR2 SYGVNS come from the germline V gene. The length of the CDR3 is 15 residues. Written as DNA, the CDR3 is TGTGCCAGCAGTGATACCGGGACAGTCCCCTACGAGCAGTACTTC. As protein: CASSDTGTVPYEQYF.

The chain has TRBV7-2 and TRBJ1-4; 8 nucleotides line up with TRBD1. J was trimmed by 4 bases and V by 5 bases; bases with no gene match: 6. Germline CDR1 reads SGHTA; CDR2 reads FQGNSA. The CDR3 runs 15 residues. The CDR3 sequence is CASSEQGADNEKLFF. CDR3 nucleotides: TGTGCCAGCAGCGAGCAGGGGGCGGATAATGAAAAACTGTTTTTT.

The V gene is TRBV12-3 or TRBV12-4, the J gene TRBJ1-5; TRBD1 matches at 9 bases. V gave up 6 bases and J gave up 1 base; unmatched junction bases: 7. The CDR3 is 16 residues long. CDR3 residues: CASSLSGQGSNQPQHF. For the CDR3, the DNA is TGTGCCAGCAGCCTTTCAGGACAGGGGAGCAATCAGCCCCAGCATTTT.

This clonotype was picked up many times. The CDR3 sequence: CASSLEQGLILNEQFF. The CDR3 DNA is TGTGCCAGCAGCTTAGAGCAGGGGCTTATACTCAATGAGCAGTTCTTC. The V gene is TRBV11-2, the J gene TRBJ2-1; D may be TRBD1 (6 bases). The CDR3 consists of 16 residues. Trimming took 0 bases from V and 6 from J, leaving 15 bases between them. Germline assignment: CDR1 SGHAT and CDR2 FQNNGV.

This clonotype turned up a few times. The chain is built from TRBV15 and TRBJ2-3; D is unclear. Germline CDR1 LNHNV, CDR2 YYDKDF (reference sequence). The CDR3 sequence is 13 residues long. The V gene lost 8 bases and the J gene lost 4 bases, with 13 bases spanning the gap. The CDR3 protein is CATAELVPDTQYF. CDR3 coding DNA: TGTGCCACCGCGGAGCTGGTGCCAGATACGCAGTATTTT.

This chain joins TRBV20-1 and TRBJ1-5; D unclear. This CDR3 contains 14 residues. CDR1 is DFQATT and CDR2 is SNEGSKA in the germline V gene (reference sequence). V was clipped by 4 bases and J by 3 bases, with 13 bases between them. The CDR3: CSAIEGTVNQPQHF. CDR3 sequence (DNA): TGCAGTGCTATAGAGGGAACAGTCAATCAGCCCCAGCATTTT.

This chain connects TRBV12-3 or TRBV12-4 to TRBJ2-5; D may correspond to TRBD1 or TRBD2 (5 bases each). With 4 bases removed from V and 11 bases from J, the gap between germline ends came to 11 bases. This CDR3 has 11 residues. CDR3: CASSWGTQQYF. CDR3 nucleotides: TGTGCCAGCAGTTGGGGGACGCAACAGTACTTC.

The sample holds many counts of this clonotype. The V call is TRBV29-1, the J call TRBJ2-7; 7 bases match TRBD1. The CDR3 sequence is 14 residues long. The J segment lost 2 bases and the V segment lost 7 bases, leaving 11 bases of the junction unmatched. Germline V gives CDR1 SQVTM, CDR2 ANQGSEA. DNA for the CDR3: TGCAGCGGGACTTTTAGGGGGCGACCCTACGAGCAGTACTTC. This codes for CSGTFRGRPYEQYF.

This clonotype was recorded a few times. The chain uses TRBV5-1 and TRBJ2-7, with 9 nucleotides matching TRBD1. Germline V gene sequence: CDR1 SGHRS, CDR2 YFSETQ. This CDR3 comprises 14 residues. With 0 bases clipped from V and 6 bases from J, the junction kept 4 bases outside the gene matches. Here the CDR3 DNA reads TGCGCCAGCAGCTTGGGGACAGGGGAAATCGAGCAGTACTTC. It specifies CASSLGTGEIEQYF.

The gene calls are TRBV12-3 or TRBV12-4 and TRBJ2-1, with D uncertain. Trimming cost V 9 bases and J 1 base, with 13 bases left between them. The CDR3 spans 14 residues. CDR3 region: CASSKGDSYNEQFF. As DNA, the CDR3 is TGTGCCAGTTCAAAAGGAGATTCCTACAATGAGCAGTTCTTC.

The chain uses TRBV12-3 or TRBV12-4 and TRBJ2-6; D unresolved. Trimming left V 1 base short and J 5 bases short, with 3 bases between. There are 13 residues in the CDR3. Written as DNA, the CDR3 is TGTGCCAGCAGTTTAGGGCGGGCCAACGTCCTGACTTTC. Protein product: CASSLGRANVLTF.

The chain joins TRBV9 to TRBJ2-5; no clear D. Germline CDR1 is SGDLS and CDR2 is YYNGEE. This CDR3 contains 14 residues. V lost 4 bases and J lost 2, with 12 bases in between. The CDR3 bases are TGTGCCAGCAGCACCCATGACGGGCAAGAGACCCAGTACTTC. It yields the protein CASSTHDGQETQYF.

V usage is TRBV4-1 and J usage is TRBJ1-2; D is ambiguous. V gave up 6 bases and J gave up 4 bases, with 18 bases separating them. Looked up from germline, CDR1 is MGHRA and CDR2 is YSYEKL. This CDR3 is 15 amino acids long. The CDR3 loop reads CASSPTPGVGYGYTF. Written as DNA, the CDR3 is TGCGCCAGCAGTCCGACCCCCGGGGTGGGCTATGGCTACACCTTC.

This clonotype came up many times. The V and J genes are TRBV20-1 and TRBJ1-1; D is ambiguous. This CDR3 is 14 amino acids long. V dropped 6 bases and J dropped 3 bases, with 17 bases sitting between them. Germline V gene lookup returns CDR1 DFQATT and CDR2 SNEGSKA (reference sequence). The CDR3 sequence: CSASEWEGDTEAFF. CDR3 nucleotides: TGCAGTGCCAGCGAATGGGAGGGAGACACTGAAGCTTTCTTT.

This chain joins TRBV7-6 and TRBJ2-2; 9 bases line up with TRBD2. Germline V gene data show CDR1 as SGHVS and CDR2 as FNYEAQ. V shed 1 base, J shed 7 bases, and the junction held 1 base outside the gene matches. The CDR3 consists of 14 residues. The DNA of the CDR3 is TGTGCCAGCAGCTTAGAGCGGGAGGACGGGGAGCTGTTTTTT. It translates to CASSLEREDGELFF.

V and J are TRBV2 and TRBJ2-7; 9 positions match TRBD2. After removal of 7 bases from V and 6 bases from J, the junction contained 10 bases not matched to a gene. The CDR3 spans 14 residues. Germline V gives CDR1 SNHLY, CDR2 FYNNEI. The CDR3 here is CASTGGRGSGEQYF. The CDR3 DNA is TGTGCCAGCACCGGCGGGAGGGGCTCTGGCGAGCAGTACTTC.

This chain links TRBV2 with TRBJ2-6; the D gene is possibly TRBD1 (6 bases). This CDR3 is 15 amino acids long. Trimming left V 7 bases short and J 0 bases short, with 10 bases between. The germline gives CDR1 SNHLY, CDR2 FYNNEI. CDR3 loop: CASTRGSSGANVLTF. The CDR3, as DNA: TGTGCCAGCACAAGGGGGTCCTCTGGGGCCAACGTCCTGACTTTC.